Listed below are T cell receptor beta chains from one sample, sequenced in a study of T cell repertoires in cytomegalovirus infection. What these receptors recognize is not known. TCRdb used MiXCR to reprocess the reads, holding one entry per CDR3 protein. Of about 700,000 distinct CDR3 sequences listed, around 30% are singletons. Sample: cultured PBMCs, taken from culture after CMV antigen stimulation. These receptors all stem from a human donor in good health (CMV status not recorded). Some clones in this sample may be carry-over from other donors' samples. Both conserved end residues are part of each CDR3. The D gene is left open where the match is weak.

D	length	V	J	CDR3
-	14	TRBV5-8	TRBJ2-7	CASIYKGGGDEQYF
-	16	TRBV7-8	TRBJ1-1	CASSPGWYFANTEAFF
-	17	TRBV7-6	TRBJ1-3	CASSPSQGSLVGNTIYF
TRBD2	14	TRBV7-2	TRBJ2-1	CASRQTSGSLEQFF
-	14	TRBV7-6	TRBJ2-5	CASSLESGQETQYF
TRBD2	15	TRBV4-2	TRBJ2-5	CASSQISGRSETQYF
-	13	TRBV7-2	TRBJ1-1	CASSQTRGYEAFF
-	13	TRBV6-6	TRBJ1-5	CASSPSAGQPQHF
-	12	TRBV19	TRBJ1-5	CASKGSGQPQHF
-	18	TRBV20-1	TRBJ2-1	CSARDHRYGGILGGEQFF
-	12	TRBV6-1	TRBJ2-5	CASSEVRETQYF
-	14	TRBV4-3	TRBJ1-6	CASSQTGGNSPLHF
-	16	TRBV25-1	TRBJ1-4	CASSTGTFATNEKLFF
TRBD2	18	TRBV5-6	TRBJ2-3	CASSLVGFGRELTDTQYF
-	14	TRBV19	TRBJ2-7	CASSIRAVPYEQYF
-	15	TRBV2	TRBJ1-2	CASSTPGRIKGGYTF
-	12	TRBV25-1	TRBJ2-5	CASSEPYGTQYF
TRBD2	15	TRBV7-6	TRBJ2-7	CASSATGTSVYEQYF
-	15	TRBV29-1	TRBJ2-3	CSVEVRRQAPDTQYF
TRBD1	16	TRBV4-1	TRBJ1-5	CASSQEPGQGGQPQHF
TRBD2	15	TRBV7-2	TRBJ2-7	CASSLDGLAQYEQYF
-	15	TRBV6-6	TRBJ1-5	CASSYGLSSNQPQHF
TRBD2	18	TRBV7-9	TRBJ2-3	CASSLKKGLATSTDTQYF
-	13	TRBV20-1	TRBJ2-7	CSAESSSSYEQYF
-	15	TRBV20-1	TRBJ2-3	CSARDLGRVTDTQYF
TRBD1	15	TRBV6-1	TRBJ1-5	CASSEAGQGAQPQHF
-	12	TRBV15	TRBJ1-2	CATSDRGDGYTF
-	14	TRBV20-1	TRBJ1-2	CSARKSGGNYGYTF
-	13	TRBV7-2	TRBJ1-5	CASSENSDQPQHF
TRBD2	14	TRBV7-2	TRBJ2-1	CASSGLAEYNEQFF
TRBD1	18	TRBV9	TRBJ1-6	CASSVVGRGEPYNSPLHF
TRBD1	13	TRBV12-3/TRBV12-4	TRBJ1-1	CASSGQAATEAFF
-	16	TRBV6-2/TRBV6-3	TRBJ2-4	CASSFPSQWAKNIQYF
-	14	TRBV7-2	TRBJ2-5	CASSPRRGVKTQYF
TRBD1	14	TRBV15	TRBJ2-1	CATSRGSTGDQQFF
TRBD1	14	TRBV20-1	TRBJ2-7	CSASGRDRGYEQYF
-	13	TRBV7-8	TRBJ1-2	CASSTGFGYGYTF
TRBD1	15	TRBV25-1	TRBJ1-4	CASSDPGTGVEKLFF
-	11	TRBV25-1	TRBJ2-7	CASSVNYEQYF
-	13	TRBV7-4	TRBJ1-5	CASSVGSAQPQHF
-	17	TRBV11-1	TRBJ1-1	CASSLGAGRGLNTEAFF